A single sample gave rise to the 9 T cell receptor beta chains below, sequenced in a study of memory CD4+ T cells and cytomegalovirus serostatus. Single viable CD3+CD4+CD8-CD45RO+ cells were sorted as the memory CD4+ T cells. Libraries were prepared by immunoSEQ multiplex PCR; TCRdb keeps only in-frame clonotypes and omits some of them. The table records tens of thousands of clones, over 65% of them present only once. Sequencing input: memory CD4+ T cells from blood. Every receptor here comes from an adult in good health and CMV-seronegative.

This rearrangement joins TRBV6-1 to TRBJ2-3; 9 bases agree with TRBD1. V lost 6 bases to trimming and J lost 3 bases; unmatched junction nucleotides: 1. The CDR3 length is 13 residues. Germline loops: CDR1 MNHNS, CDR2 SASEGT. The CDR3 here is CASRDRGTDTQYF. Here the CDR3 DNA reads TGTGCCAGCAGGGACAGGGGAACAGATACGCAGTATTTT.

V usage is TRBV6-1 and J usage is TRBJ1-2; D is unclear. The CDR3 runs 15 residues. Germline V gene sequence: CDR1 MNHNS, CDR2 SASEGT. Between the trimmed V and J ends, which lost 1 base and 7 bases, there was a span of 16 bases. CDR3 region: CASSEGAWANSGYTF. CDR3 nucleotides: TGTGCCAGCAGTGAAGGGGCTTGGGCAAATAGTGGCTACACCTTC.

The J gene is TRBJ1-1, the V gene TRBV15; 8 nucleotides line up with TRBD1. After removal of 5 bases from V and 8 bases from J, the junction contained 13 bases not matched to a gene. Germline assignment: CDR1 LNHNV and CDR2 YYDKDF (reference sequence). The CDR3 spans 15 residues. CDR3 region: CATSPRTGPEGEAFF. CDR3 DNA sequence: TGTGCCACCAGCCCCCGGACAGGGCCGGAGGGCGAAGCTTTCTTT.

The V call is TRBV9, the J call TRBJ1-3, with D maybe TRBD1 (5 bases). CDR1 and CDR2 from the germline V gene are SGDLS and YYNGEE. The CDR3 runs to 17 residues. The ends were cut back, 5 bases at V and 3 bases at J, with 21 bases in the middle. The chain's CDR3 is CASSRPGPTSGGNTIYF. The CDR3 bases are TGTGCCAGCAGTAGACCGGGACCAACGTCGGGTGGAAACACCATATATTTT.

The CDR3 DNA reads TGTGCCAGCAGCTTAGATCGGGGAAATCAGCCCCAGCATTTT. This gives the protein CASSLDRGNQPQHF. V is TRBV7-8 and J is TRBJ1-5; D remains unclear. The germline CDR1 and CDR2 sequences are SGHVS and FQNEAQ. The length of the CDR3 is 14 residues. Trimming pared 1 base from V and 4 bases from J, leaving 8 bases between.

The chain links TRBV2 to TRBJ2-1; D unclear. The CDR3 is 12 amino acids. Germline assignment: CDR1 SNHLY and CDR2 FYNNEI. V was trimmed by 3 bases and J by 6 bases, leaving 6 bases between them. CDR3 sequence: CASSDDANEQFF. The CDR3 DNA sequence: TGTGCCAGCAGTGATGACGCCAATGAGCAGTTCTTC.

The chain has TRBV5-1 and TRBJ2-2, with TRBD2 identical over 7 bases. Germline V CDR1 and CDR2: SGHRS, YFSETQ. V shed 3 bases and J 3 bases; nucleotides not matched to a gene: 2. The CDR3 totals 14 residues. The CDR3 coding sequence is TGCGCCAGCAGCTCGGGACTATACACCGGGGAGCTGTTTTTT. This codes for CASSSGLYTGELFF.

CDR3 DNA sequence: TGTGCCTGGAGTGTGACAGTGAACACTGAAGCTTTCTTT. This gives the protein CAWSVTVNTEAFF. This rearrangement joins TRBV30 to TRBJ1-1; D perhaps matches TRBD1 (5 bases). CDR1 and CDR2 (germline): GTSNPN, SVGIG (reference sequence). This CDR3 has 13 amino acids. Trimming removed 0 bases from V and 0 bases from J, with 5 bases in between.

The CDR3 sequence is CASSPYRTDNEKLFF. CDR3 bases: TGCGCCAGCAGCCCGTACCGGACAGATAATGAAAAACTGTTTTTT. The rearrangement links TRBV5-1 to TRBJ1-4, with TRBD1 as a possible D gene (6 bases). V gave up 4 bases and J gave up 4 bases, with 14 bases separating them. Germline V gene sequence: CDR1 SGHRS, CDR2 YFSETQ. The CDR3 is made up of 15 amino acids.